The present T cell receptor beta chain was sequenced within a study of blood T cell repertoires in COVID-19. Trimming pared 4 bases from V and 5 bases from J, leaving 18 bases between. CDR3 size: 14 residues. Germline V lookup: CDR1 GTSNPN, CDR2 SVGIG (reference sequence). The data were produced by immunoSEQ multiplex PCR, yet TCRdb's version contains in-frame clones alone and is incomplete. The table records approximately 230,000 clones, around 84% of them present only once. This TCR was recovered from a man aged 35 to 55 who had recovered from COVID-19. The V and J genes are TRBV30 and TRBJ2-7; tentative D call: TRBD2 (5 bases). Material: PBMCs or T cells enriched from blood (not recorded which). The DNA of the CDR3 is TGTGCCTGGACGCGGGCCACCGCTATTAACGAGCAGTACTTC. Translation gives CAWTRATAINEQYF.